This TCR beta chain appears in the sequencing data of a study of post-analysis software for immune sequencing data (dated by TCRdb to between 2014 and 2016). With regard to the full study: Disease courses on record covered relapsing-remitting, secondary progressive and progressive-relapsing multiple sclerosis, though some patients had no subtype annotation. The patient repertoires were compared against about 10 previously published healthy control repertoires obtained from donors aged about 6 to 26 years. A subset of samples was prepared in parallel using single-end sample barcoding, then pooled and co-amplified after Illumina adapter ligation.

TCR beta repertoires were profiled from peripheral blood of some 13 young patients with multiple sclerosis to demonstrate the VDJtools post-analysis software. The multiple sclerosis patients were children and adolescents ranging in age from 6 to 15 years. Germline trimming amounts to 5 bases on V and 5 bases on J, with 12 as the count of junction bases outside the gene matches. The germline V gene gives CDR1 as ENHRY and CDR2 as SYGVKD. The CDR3 contains 16 residues, cysteine and phenylalanine counted. The CDR3 DNA has 48 bases and is translated from base 1. Worth noting for this clonotype: What this receptor recognizes is not known. Qualities for individual bases were not recorded, and no much larger clone is one base off.

The library came from PCR. The data were produced on an Illumina HiSeq 2500. Unique molecular identifiers were incorporated into TCR beta cDNA libraries to reduce PCR and sequencing biases. Some 500,000 cDNA molecules were obtained per 1 to 10 million input T cells, so each molecule approximated one T cell. The patient libraries were prepared and sequenced using the same protocol as the earlier healthy control dataset. Samples belonging to the same batch were prepared together, multiplexed and sequenced on a shared HiSeq lane. The authors' analysis ran thus. MIGEC was used to process the raw barcoded reads, and molecular identifier groups with only a single read were discarded before consensus assembly and CDR3 extraction. VDJtools was used for post-analysis of the clonotype tables, and diversity was normalized by down-sampling every dataset to the size of the smallest sample. Repertoire overlap clustering matched CDR3 amino acid but not nucleotide sequences to correct batch-related cross-sample contamination. TCRdb reprocessed the public reads (quality trimming at Q25 with fastp, clone calling with MiXCR) and kept in-frame beta chains. Here each entry gathers all rows of one CDR3 protein and keeps the most common genes and DNA. The V and J calls, along with clone size, are taken from TCRdb and not from the paper's own processing. This sample gives hundreds of thousands of distinct CDR3 sequences in total; roughly 46% of them show up just once. Under 2% of the sample comes from the top ten.

Findings and caveats that apply to the study as a whole: Four to six TRBV segments, including TRBV5-6, TRBV5-1 and TRBV20-1, were significantly more frequent in patients than controls. Multiple sclerosis patients had significantly lower normalized Chao1 diversity than controls, a result that suggests substantial peripheral T-cell clonal expansion. The multiple sclerosis patient group was slightly younger than the control group. Direct clustering with F measure revealed strong co-clustering of samples prepared in the same batch, which led to a batch-effect correction.

Here the chain combines TRBV10-3 and TRBJ2-1; 7 middle bases align to TRBD2. The sequence was obtained from a girl under 18 with multiple sclerosis. Material: blood. For the CDR3, the sequence is CAISLRGGAGNNEQFF. In nucleotide form, the sequence is TGTGCCATCAGTCTCCGGGGCGGAGCGGGGAACAATGAGCAGTTCTTC.